Listed below are T cell receptor beta chains from one sample, sequenced in a study of Graves' ophthalmopathy and Graves' hyperthyroidism. MiXCR, run by TCRdb on the multiplex PCR reads, gives a single entry per CDR3 protein. The sample lists roughly 400,000 distinct CDR3 sequences; 15% were seen once. Sequenced sample: peripheral blood. The receptors derive from a young woman with stable Graves' hyperthyroidism. The CDR3 runs from the conserved cysteine through the conserved F or W. Each record gives: J gene, V gene, D gene, clone size, CDR3 protein, CDR3 DNA. D genes are given only for firm matches. Where a row states a size, it is once, few, many or the class of an expanded clone; other rows omit it.

>TRBJ1-1|TRBV9|NA|NA
CASSGADRRPFF
TGTGCCAGCAGCGGAGCCGACAGGCGGCCTTTCTTT
>TRBJ2-7|TRBV4-1|NA|few
CASSQRTATYEQYF
TGCGCCAGCAGCCAACGGACAGCAACCTACGAGCAGTACTTC
>TRBJ2-7|TRBV5-1|NA|many
CASSPGTIQYEQYF
TGCGCCAGCAGCCCAGGGACGATCCAGTACGAGCAGTACTTC
>TRBJ1-3|TRBV13|NA|NA
CASSTGRESGNTIYF
TGTGCCAGCAGCACGGGTCGGGAGTCTGGAAACACCATATATTTT
>TRBJ1-2|TRBV6-2/TRBV6-3|NA|NA
CASSRPTENYGYTF
TGTGCCAGCAGCCGACCGACAGAAAACTATGGCTACACCTTC
>TRBJ1-5|TRBV7-8|TRBD1|many
CASSLASGRGLHQPQHF
TGTGCCAGCAGCTTAGCGTCTGGCAGGGGGTTACATCAGCCCCAGCATTTT
>TRBJ2-7|TRBV20-1|NA|many
CSAQYRDKLSYEQYF
TGCAGTGCGCAGTACCGGGACAAACTCTCCTACGAGCAGTACTTC
>TRBJ1-1|TRBV5-1|TRBD1|many
CASSSRTGTNTEAFF
TGCGCCAGCAGCTCTCGGACAGGAACGAACACTGAAGCTTTCTTT
>TRBJ2-7|TRBV13|NA|few
CASSGFSGEQYF
TGTGCCAGCAGCGGTTTTTCGGGCGAGCAGTACTTC
>TRBJ2-5|TRBV6-2/TRBV6-3|NA|many
CASSFGQLQETQYF
TGTGCCAGCAGTTTCGGACAGCTCCAAGAGACCCAGTACTTC
>TRBJ1-6|TRBV11-3|NA|many
CASSLEGSPLHF
TGTGCCAGCAGCTTAGAGGGCTCACCCCTCCACTTT
>TRBJ1-5|TRBV6-1|NA|many
CASSIGRDQPQHF
TGTGCCAGCAGTATAGGACGGGATCAGCCCCAGCATTTT
>TRBJ1-6|TRBV19|TRBD1|many
CASSRGPGTGNSPLHF
TGTGCCAGTAGTCGCGGACCTGGGACAGGGAATTCACCCCTCCACTTT
>TRBJ2-3|TRBV7-3|NA|many
CASSATGRPGDTQYF
TGTGCCAGCAGCGCTACGGGACGCCCAGGGGATACGCAGTATTTT
>TRBJ1-1|TRBV3-1|NA|many
CASSRGTGNTEAFF
TGTGCCAGCAGCCGGGGGACGGGAAACACTGAAGCTTTCTTT
>TRBJ2-5|TRBV9|NA|NA
CASSPGRGGETQDF
TGTGCCAGCAGCCCAGGAAGAGGGGGGGAGACCCAGGACTTC
>TRBJ1-6|TRBV24-1|NA|NA
CATSDTTAPSPLHF
TGTGCCACCAGTGATACGACAGCCCCGTCACCCCTCCACTTT
>TRBJ2-4|TRBV12-3/TRBV12-4|NA|many
CASSSRALSRNIQYF
TGTGCCAGCAGTTCCCGGGCCCTATCGCGAAACATTCAGTACTTC
>TRBJ2-5|TRBV4-2|TRBD2|many
CASSPGRLAGGPETQYF
TGTGCCAGCAGCCCCGGTCGACTAGCGGGGGGGCCTGAGACCCAGTACTTC
>TRBJ1-1|TRBV27|NA|many
CASSLRPPNTEAFF
TGTGCCAGCAGCCTCAGGCCGCCGAACACTGAAGCTTTCTTT
>TRBJ2-5|TRBV12-3/TRBV12-4|TRBD1|many
CASSLARQGKTQYF
TGTGCCAGCAGTTTAGCGCGACAGGGAAAGACCCAGTACTTC
>TRBJ2-6|TRBV3-1|NA|few
CASSQVQAGSGANVLTF
TGTGCCAGCAGCCAAGTGCAGGCCGGCTCTGGGGCCAACGTCCTGACTTTC
>TRBJ2-7|TRBV11-2|NA|many
CASSLPRVSAGEQYF
TGTGCCAGCAGCTTACCCAGGGTCTCCGCAGGCGAGCAGTACTTC
>TRBJ2-7|TRBV12-3/TRBV12-4|NA|NA
CASSQVGGAFRYEQYF
TGTGCCAGCAGCCAAGTCGGCGGGGCCTTCCGATACGAGCAGTACTTC
>TRBJ2-7|TRBV5-1|TRBD1|few
CASSLGGQGYYEQYF
TGCGCCAGCAGCTTGGGGGGACAGGGCTACTACGAGCAGTACTTC
>TRBJ1-6|TRBV6-2/TRBV6-3|NA|few
CATRGGLNSPLHF
TGTGCCACCCGCGGGGGCCTAAATTCACCCCTCCACTTT
>TRBJ2-7|TRBV7-3|TRBD2|few
CASSSLAGGLNEQYF
TGTGCCAGCAGCTCTCTAGCGGGGGGGCTTAACGAGCAGTACTTC
>TRBJ2-5|TRBV7-9|TRBD2|many
CASSLALGAGGLQETQYF
TGTGCCAGCAGCTTAGCGCTTGGGGCGGGGGGACTCCAAGAGACCCAGTACTTC
>TRBJ1-1|TRBV6-5|NA|many
CASSYSREGGMNTEAFF
TGTGCCAGCAGTTACTCGCGGGAGGGCGGTATGAACACTGAAGCTTTCTTT
>TRBJ1-1|TRBV13|NA|many
CASSFNGDAYTEAFF
TGTGCCAGCAGCTTCAACGGGGATGCGTACACTGAAGCTTTCTTT
>TRBJ1-1|TRBV6-5|NA|many
CASSYSPANTEAFF
TGTGCCAGCAGTTACTCCCCCGCGAATACTGAAGCTTTCTTT
>TRBJ1-1|TRBV24-1|TRBD1|NA
CATSDSTGQGVDEAFF
TGTGCCACCAGTGATTCCACGGGACAGGGAGTTGATGAAGCTTTCTTT
>TRBJ2-5|TRBV15|NA|NA
CATSRDGRQETQYF
TGTGCCACCAGCAGAGACGGCAGACAAGAGACCCAGTACTTC
>TRBJ1-1|TRBV6-1|TRBD1|many
CASSEGRGRWMNTEAFF
TGTGCCAGCAGTGAAGGCAGGGGGAGGTGGATGAACACTGAAGCTTTCTTT
>TRBJ1-1|TRBV2|TRBD1|many
CASHGQGATEAFF
TGTGCCAGTCACGGACAGGGGGCAACTGAAGCTTTCTTT
>TRBJ2-5|TRBV11-2|NA|many
CASSLGGRHTGQLAAETQYF
TGTGCCAGCAGCCTTGGAGGGCGTCACACGGGACAGCTGGCGGCGGAGACCCAGTACTTC
>TRBJ2-7|TRBV5-4|NA|many
CASSPQTASYEQYF
TGTGCCAGCAGCCCCCAAACAGCCAGCTACGAGCAGTACTTC
>TRBJ1-2|TRBV24-1|NA|many
CATSDPGLGYTF
TGTGCCACCAGTGACCCGGGCCTTGGCTACACCTTC
>TRBJ2-7|TRBV12-3/TRBV12-4|NA|many
CASSLSALSYEQYF
TGTGCCAGCAGTTTAAGCGCACTCTCCTACGAGCAGTACTTC
>TRBJ1-5|TRBV6-1|NA|many
CASSQTWNQPQHF
TGTGCCAGCAGTCAAACGTGGAATCAGCCCCAGCATTTT
>TRBJ1-1|TRBV29-1|TRBD1|few
CSVERGQGGTEAFF
TGCAGCGTTGAAAGGGGACAGGGGGGGACTGAAGCTTTCTTT
>TRBJ1-2|TRBV12-3/TRBV12-4|TRBD1|many
CASRQDRESLWGYTF
TGTGCCAGCAGACAGGACAGGGAATCCCTCTGGGGCTACACCTTC
>TRBJ2-4|TRBV20-1|NA|NA
CSARDLGGADIQYF
TGCAGTGCTAGAGATTTGGGGGGGGCCGACATTCAGTACTTC
>TRBJ2-7|TRBV12-3/TRBV12-4|NA|NA
CASSLTPTAFSYEQYF
TGTGCCAGCAGTTTAACTCCTACAGCCTTCTCCTACGAGCAGTACTTC
>TRBJ1-6|TRBV5-1|NA|many
CASSLDTAMDSPLHF
TGCGCCAGCAGCTTGGACACAGCGATGGATTCACCCCTCCACTTT
>TRBJ2-2|TRBV9|NA|few
CASSVLANTGELFF
TGTGCCAGCAGCGTATTGGCGAACACCGGGGAGCTGTTTTTT
>TRBJ2-7|TRBV7-2|TRBD1|many
CASSLASRTGAPYEQYF
TGTGCCAGCAGCTTAGCGAGTAGGACAGGAGCCCCCTACGAGCAGTACTTC
>TRBJ1-2|TRBV6-1|NA|many
CASSEALFVEPYTF
TGTGCCAGCAGTGAAGCTCTTTTCGTAGAGCCCTACACCTTC
>TRBJ1-1|TRBV6-2/TRBV6-3|TRBD1|many
CASSYVLPGQTPKHTEAFF
TGTGCCAGCAGTTACGTCTTACCGGGACAGACCCCAAAACACACTGAAGCTTTCTTT
>TRBJ1-2|TRBV20-1|TRBD1|many
CSALEGQNNYGYTF
TGCAGTGCTCTTGAGGGACAGAACAACTATGGCTACACCTTC
>TRBJ2-7|TRBV11-2|NA|many
CASSVYRDPAYEQYF
TGTGCCAGCAGCGTGTACCGGGACCCAGCCTACGAGCAGTACTTC
>TRBJ2-7|TRBV7-9|NA|many
CASSRLGAKGGQYF
TGTGCCAGCAGCAGACTAGGGGCTAAAGGAGGGCAGTACTTC
>TRBJ2-6|TRBV12-3/TRBV12-4|TRBD1|many
CASSLLAGGFGANVLTF
TGTGCCAGCAGTCTCCTAGCAGGGGGTTTTGGGGCCAACGTCCTGACTTTC
>TRBJ1-5|TRBV7-8|NA|few
CASSGGTGRTNQPQHF
TGTGCCAGCAGCGGCGGTACAGGGCGGACAAATCAGCCCCAGCATTTT
>TRBJ2-2|TRBV3-1|NA|once
CASSQSAGRELFF
TGTGCCAGCAGCCAAAGCGCAGGCCGGGAGCTGTTTTTT